This T cell receptor beta chain emerged from a study of shared clonotypes between healthy human individuals. Study information: For every donor, three CD4 naive, three CD4 memory, two CD8 naive and one CD8 memory plates were used.

Samples underwent the assay at deep level. Produced via immunoSEQ multiplex PCR; TCRdb's table is partial and in-frame only. The table records some 2,000,000 clones, 85% to 95% of them present only once. Findings of the study overall: A handful of donors shared roughly 5% of their naive CD4 clonotypes. It was expected that sequencing depth would affect clonotype sharing among donors.

To note about this clone: Its target is not known.

The sample taken for sequencing was naive CD4+ T cells sorted from blood. Subset here: CD45RA+ positively selected. The receptor was isolated from a man younger than 35 in good health.

For the CDR3, the DNA is TGTGCCAGCAGTGAACTCAACCTCGTACCCCAGCATTTT. It specifies CASSELNLVPQHF. The chain employs TRBV6-1 and TRBJ1-5; D remains unclear. This CDR3 is 13 amino acids long. CDR1 and CDR2 from the germline V gene are MNHNS and SASEGT. V lost 2 bases and J 10 bases, leaving 12 bases between the germline ends.